The clone carrying this T cell receptor (beta chain) has a count of ten or more. A TCRbeta library incorporating unique molecular identifiers was prepared. TCRdb itself ran the PCR reads through MiXCR, one entry per CDR3 protein. The sample consists of about 600,000 distinct CDR3 sequences, about 10% of them appearing once. CDR3 length: 15 amino acids. Germline V CDR1 and CDR2: MDHEN, SYDVKM. Losses at the gene ends were 2 bases for V and 8 bases for J; bases not matched to a gene: 5. The data belong to a study of T-cell reconstitution after alpha-beta-depleted transplantation in children. This sequence was found in a human donor who donated a stem cell graft to a child with acute myeloid leukemia. This chain connects TRBV28 to TRBJ2-2, with 10 bases aligning to TRBD2. Sequenced material: PBMCs from the stem cell graft donor, taken from the stem cell graft. For the CDR3, the DNA is TGTGCCAGCAGTTTACCTGGGACTAGCGCTGGGGAGCTGTTTTTT. It codes for CASSLPGTSAGELFF.